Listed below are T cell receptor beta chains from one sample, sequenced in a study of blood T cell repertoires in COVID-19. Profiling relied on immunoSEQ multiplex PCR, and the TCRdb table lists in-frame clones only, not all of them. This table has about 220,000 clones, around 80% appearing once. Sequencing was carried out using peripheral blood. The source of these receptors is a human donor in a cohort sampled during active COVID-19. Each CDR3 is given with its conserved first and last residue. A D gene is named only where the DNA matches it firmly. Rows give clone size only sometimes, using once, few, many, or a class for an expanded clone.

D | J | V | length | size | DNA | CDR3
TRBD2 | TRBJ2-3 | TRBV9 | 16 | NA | TGTGCCAGCAGCTCTACCGGGCTAGCGGGGGGGTTAGCGCAGTATTTT | CASSSTGLAGGLAQYF
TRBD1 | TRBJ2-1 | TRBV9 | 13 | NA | TGTGCCAGCAGCGCCGGACAGGTCAATGAGCAGTTCTTC | CASSAGQVNEQFF
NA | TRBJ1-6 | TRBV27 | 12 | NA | TGTGCCAGCAGCTGGACAGATTCACCCCTCCACTTT | CASSWTDSPLHF
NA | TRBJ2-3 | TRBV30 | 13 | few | TGTGCCTGGAGTGTTCGGAGCACAGATACGCAGTATTTT | CAWSVRSTDTQYF
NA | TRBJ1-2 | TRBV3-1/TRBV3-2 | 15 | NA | TGTGCCAGCAGCCCCATCCAAGGGGCGCCTGGTGGCTACACCTTC | CASSPIQGAPGGYTF
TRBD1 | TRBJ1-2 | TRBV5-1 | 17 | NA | TGCGCCAGCAGCTCCACTCATTCCGGGACAGGGAACTATGGCTACACCTTC | CASSSTHSGTGNYGYTF
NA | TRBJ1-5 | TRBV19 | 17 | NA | TGTGCCAGTAGTATAACAGCGGCCGTCTATAGCAATCAGCCCCAGCATTTT | CASSITAAVYSNQPQHF
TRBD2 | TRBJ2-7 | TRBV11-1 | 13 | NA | TGTGCCAGCAGCTTCCCGGGGGGGGTCGAGCAGTACTTC | CASSFPGGVEQYF
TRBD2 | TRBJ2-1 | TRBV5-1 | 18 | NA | TGCGCCAGCAGCTTCACCCCCTTACTAGCGGAAGACTACAATGAGCAGTTCTTC | CASSFTPLLAEDYNEQFF
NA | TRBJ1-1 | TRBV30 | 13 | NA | TGTGCCTGGTCCGTGGGGAGGGACACTGAAGCTTTCTTT | CAWSVGRDTEAFF
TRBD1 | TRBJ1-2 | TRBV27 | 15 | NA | TGTGCCAGCAGTTTATATGGACAGGGGACGTATGGCTACACCTTC | CASSLYGQGTYGYTF
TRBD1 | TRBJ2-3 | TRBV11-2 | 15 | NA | TGTGCCAGCAGCATTCCGGGACAGGGCACAGATACGCAGTATTTT | CASSIPGQGTDTQYF
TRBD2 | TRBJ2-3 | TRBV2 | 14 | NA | TGTGCCAGCAAGGGACTAGCGGGAGAGCGGACGCAGTATTTT | CASKGLAGERTQYF
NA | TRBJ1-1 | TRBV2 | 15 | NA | TGTGCCAGCAGTGAAGCGCGGCTTGAGTTGTCTGAAGCTTTCTTT | CASSEARLELSEAFF
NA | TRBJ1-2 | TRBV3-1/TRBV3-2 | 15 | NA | TGTGCCAGCAGCCAAGACCGGGGAGAGCTAGATGGCTACACCTTC | CASSQDRGELDGYTF
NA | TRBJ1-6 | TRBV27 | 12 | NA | TGTGCCAGCAGTAACAGGGAATCACCCCTCCACTTT | CASSNRESPLHF
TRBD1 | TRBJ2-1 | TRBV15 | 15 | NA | TGTGCCACCAGCCCTGGACAGGGTGGCTACAATGAGCAGTTCTTC | CATSPGQGGYNEQFF
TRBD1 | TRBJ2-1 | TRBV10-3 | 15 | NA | TGTGCCATCAGCGAACCGGGACAGGGTAATAATGAGCAGTTCTTC | CAISEPGQGNNEQFF
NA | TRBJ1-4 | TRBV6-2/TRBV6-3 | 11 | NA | TGTGCCAGCAGTTATTCGGAAAAACTGTTTTTT | CASSYSEKLFF
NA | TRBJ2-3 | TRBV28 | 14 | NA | TGTGCCACCCAGGCCAGAGGGAGCACAGATACGCAGTATTTT | CATQARGSTDTQYF
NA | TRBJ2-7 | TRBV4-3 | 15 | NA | TGCGCCAGCAGCCTCTCCTCTAGGGGTTCCTACGAGCAGTACTTC | CASSLSSRGSYEQYF
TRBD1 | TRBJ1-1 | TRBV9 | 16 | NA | TGTGCCAGCAGCGCCGGGACAGGGTATGAGAACACTGAAGCTTTCTTT | CASSAGTGYENTEAFF
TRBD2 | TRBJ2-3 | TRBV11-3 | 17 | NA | TGTGCCAGCAGCTTAGCTGGACTAGCGGGAGTTGGAGATACGCAGTATTTT | CASSLAGLAGVGDTQYF
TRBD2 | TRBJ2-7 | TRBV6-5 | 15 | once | TGTGCCAGCAGCCCCGGACTAGCGGGCCCCTACGAGCAGTACTTC | CASSPGLAGPYEQYF
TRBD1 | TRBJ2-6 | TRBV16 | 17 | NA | TGTGCCAGCGCCTCCGGGACAGAAATAGGGGGGGCCAACGTCCTGACTTTC | CASASGTEIGGANVLTF
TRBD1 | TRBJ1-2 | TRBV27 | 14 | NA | TGTGCCAGCAGTTTAAGGGACAGGGGCTATGGCTACACCTTC | CASSLRDRGYGYTF
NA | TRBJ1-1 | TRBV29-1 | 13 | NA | TGCAGCCCCAGGCGAACGGCGAACACTGAAGCTTTCTTT | CSPRRTANTEAFF
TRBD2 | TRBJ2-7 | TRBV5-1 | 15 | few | TGCGCCAGCAGCTTGGCGGGGGGGCTATTCTACGAGCAGTACTTC | CASSLAGGLFYEQYF
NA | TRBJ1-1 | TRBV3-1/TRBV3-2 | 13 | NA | TGTGCCAGCAGCCAAATCGAGAGCACTGAAGCTTTCTTT | CASSQIESTEAFF
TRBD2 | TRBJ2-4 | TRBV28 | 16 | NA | TGTGCCAGCAGTTTGGTAACTAGCGAAGCCAAAAACATTCAGTACTTC | CASSLVTSEAKNIQYF
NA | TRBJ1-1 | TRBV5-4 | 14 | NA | TGTGCCAGCAGCTTGGATAGGGGTGTCACTGAAGCTTTCTTT | CASSLDRGVTEAFF
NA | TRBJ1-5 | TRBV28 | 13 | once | TGTGCCATCCAAGCGGGGTTCAATCAGCCCCAGCATTTT | CAIQAGFNQPQHF
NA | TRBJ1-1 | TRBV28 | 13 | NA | TGTGCCAGCAGTTTAACTACAGGCGAAGAAGCTTTCTTT | CASSLTTGEEAFF
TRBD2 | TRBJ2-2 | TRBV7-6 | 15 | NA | TGTGCCAGCAGGCTAGCGGGAGGGCGCACCGGGGAGCTGTTTTTT | CASRLAGGRTGELFF
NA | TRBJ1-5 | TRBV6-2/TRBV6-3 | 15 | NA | TGTGCCAGCAGTACCCCTAGGACAGGCAATCAGCCCCAGCATTTT | CASSTPRTGNQPQHF
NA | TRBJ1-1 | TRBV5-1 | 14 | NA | TGCGCCAGCAGCTCCCACCTGGCGAACACTGAAGCTTTCTTT | CASSSHLANTEAFF
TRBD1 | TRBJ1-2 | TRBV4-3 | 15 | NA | TGCGCCAGCAGCCAGACCTCGACAGGGCCGTATGGCTACACCTTC | CASSQTSTGPYGYTF
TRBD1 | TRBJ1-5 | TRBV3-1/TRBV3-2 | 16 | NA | TGTGCCAGCAGCCAAGAGACAGGGGGATACAATCAGCCCCAGCATTTT | CASSQETGGYNQPQHF
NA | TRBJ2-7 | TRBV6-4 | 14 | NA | TGTGCCAGCATTATCCGGGACAAGTTCTACGAGCAGTACTTC | CASIIRDKFYEQYF
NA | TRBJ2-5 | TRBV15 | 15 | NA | TGTGCCACCAGCGGAGAGGGCGAGCGGTGGGAGACCCAGTACTTC | CATSGEGERWETQYF
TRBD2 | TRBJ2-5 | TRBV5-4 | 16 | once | TGTGCCAGCAGCTTGGATTCCCAGGGTCCGGGAGGGACCCAGTACTTC | CASSLDSQGPGGTQYF
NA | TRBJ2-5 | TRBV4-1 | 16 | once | TGCGCCAGCAGCCAACGCGTTAGTCAGGTTCAAGAGACCCAGTACTTC | CASSQRVSQVQETQYF
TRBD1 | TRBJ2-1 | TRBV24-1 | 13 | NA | TGTGCCACCGGACAGGGGGCTTTCAATGAGCAGTTCTTC | CATGQGAFNEQFF
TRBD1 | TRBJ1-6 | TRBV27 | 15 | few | TGTGCCAGCAGCTGGACAGGGGTGGATAATTCACCCCTCCACTTT | CASSWTGVDNSPLHF
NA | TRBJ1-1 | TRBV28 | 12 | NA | TGTGCCAGCAGTTTAGCGGGGGCTGCGGCTTTCTTT | CASSLAGAAAFF
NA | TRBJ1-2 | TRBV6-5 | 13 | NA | TGTGCCAGCGGCCTCAGGGAATACAGTGGCTACACCTTC | CASGLREYSGYTF
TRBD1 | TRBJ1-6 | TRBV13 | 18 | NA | TGTGCCAGCAGCTCAGCCGGGACAGGGGGCGAGTTTAATTCACCCCTCCACTTT | CASSSAGTGGEFNSPLHF
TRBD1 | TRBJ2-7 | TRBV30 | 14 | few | TGTGCCTGGCCCACGACAGGGCCAACCTACGAGCAGTACTTC | CAWPTTGPTYEQYF
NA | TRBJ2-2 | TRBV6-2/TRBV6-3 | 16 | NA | TGTGCCAGCAGTTACTCTGGAGGGTTAAACACCGGGGAGCTGTTTTTT | CASSYSGGLNTGELFF
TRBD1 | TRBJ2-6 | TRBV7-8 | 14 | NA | TGTGCCAGCAGCTTAGAGGGGGCGGCCAACGTCCTGACTTTC | CASSLEGAANVLTF
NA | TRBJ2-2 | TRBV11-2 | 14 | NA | TGTGCCAGCAGCTTACAGGTCGGAACCGGGGAGCTGTTTTTT | CASSLQVGTGELFF
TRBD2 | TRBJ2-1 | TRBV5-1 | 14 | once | TGCGCCAGCAGCCGGACTAGCGGGGGTGGAGAGCAGTTCTTC | CASSRTSGGGEQFF
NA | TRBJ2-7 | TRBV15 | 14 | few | TGTGCCACCAGCGGGAGACAGGCATACTACGAGCAGTACTTC | CATSGRQAYYEQYF
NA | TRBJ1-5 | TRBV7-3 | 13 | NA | TGTGCCAGCAGCCCGGACACGTATCAGCCCCAGCATTTT | CASSPDTYQPQHF